The T cell receptor (beta chain) under discussion was sequenced for a study of blood T cell repertoires in COVID-19. Participant ages covered about 18 to 89 years across 20 to 30 US areas. Participants in the exposed group had met a COVID-19 case in the 2 weeks before joining the study. Profiled with immunoSEQ multiplex PCR; TCRdb holds only in-frame clones, not every one. The repertoire includes roughly 200,000 clones, around 84% of them detected once, and under 4% sits in the top ten. Trimming removed 0 bases at V and 3 bases at J, with 16 bases between. The CDR3 is 16 residues long. CDR1 and CDR2 (germline): SGDLS, YYNGEE.

Input material: PBMCs or T cells enriched from blood (not recorded which). The V gene is TRBV9, the J gene TRBJ2-7; the D gene is possibly TRBD1 (6 bases). This TCR derives from a woman aged 25 to 39 who had been exposed to COVID-19. CDR3 region: CASSVGDWRQDYEQYF. The CDR3 region has the DNA TGTGCCAGCAGCGTAGGTGATTGGAGACAGGACTACGAGCAGTACTTC.